The 3 T cell receptor beta chains below were found in one sample sequenced in a study of blood T cell repertoires in COVID-19. Assay used: immunoSEQ multiplex PCR; TCRdb lists only in-frame clones, some missing. The sample shows more than 90,000 clones, about 89% of them seen only once. The sequencing sample was made of peripheral blood. The receptors come from a man aged 40-55 years with acute or convalescent COVID-19.

V usage is TRBV5-4 and J usage is TRBJ1-1; D remains unclear. Looked up from germline, CDR1 is SGHNT and CDR2 is YYREEE (reference sequence). With 0 bases removed from V and 0 bases from J, the gap between germline ends came to 6 bases. The CDR3 has 14 residues. Written as DNA, the CDR3 is TGTGCCAGCAGCTTGGACAGTATGAACACTGAAGCTTTCTTT. This sequence encodes CASSLDSMNTEAFF.

V gene TRBV19 combines with J gene TRBJ1-2, with TRBD1 identical over 7 bases. V gave up 4 bases and J gave up 7 bases; unmatched junction bases: 0. The length of the CDR3 is 11 residues. Germline values: CDR1 LNHDA, CDR2 SQIVND (reference sequence). The CDR3 loop reads CASSNRGGYTF. The CDR3 coding sequence is TGTGCCAGTAGTAACAGGGGTGGCTACACCTTC.

This clone was detected a few times. The chain recombines TRBV11-2 with TRBJ1-1, with 7 bases fitting TRBD1. Per germline, CDR1 SGHAT and CDR2 FQNNGV. The V gene end was trimmed by 5 bases and the J gene end by 11 bases; junction bases not matched to a gene: 8. The CDR3 is 12 amino acids. The CDR3 coding sequence is TGTGCCAGCAGCCTCGACAGGGCGGGGGCTTTCTTT. Amino acid sequence: CASSLDRAGAFF.